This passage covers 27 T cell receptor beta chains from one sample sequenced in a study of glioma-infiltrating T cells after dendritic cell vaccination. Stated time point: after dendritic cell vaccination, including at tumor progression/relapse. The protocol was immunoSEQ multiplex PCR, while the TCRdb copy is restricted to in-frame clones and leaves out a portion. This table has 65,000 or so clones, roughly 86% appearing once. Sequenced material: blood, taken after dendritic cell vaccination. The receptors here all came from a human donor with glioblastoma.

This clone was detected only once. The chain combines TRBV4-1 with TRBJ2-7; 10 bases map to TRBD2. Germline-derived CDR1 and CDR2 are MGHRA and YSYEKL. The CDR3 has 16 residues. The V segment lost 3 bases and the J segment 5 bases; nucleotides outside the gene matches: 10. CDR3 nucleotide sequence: TGCGCCAGCAGCCAGCCCAGGCTAGCGGGGGCTGACGAGCAGTACTTC. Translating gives CASSQPRLAGADEQYF.

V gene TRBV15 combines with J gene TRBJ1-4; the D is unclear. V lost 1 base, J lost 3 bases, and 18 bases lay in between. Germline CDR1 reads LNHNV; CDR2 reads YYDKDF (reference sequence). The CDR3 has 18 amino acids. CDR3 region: CATSRAVGGTLANEKLFF. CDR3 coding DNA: TGTGCCACCAGCAGAGCAGTCGGCGGAACCTTGGCTAATGAAAAACTGTTTTTT.

The CDR3, as DNA: TGCGCCAGCAGCCCAGTGCTGGCCCATCAAAAACTGTTTTTT. Residues: CASSPVLAHQKLFF. This sequence joins TRBV4-3 and TRBJ1-4; D call uncertain. Deletions cut 4 bases from V and 9 bases from J, with 15 bases between. CDR1 and CDR2 (germline): LGHNA, YSLEER. The CDR3 runs 14 residues.

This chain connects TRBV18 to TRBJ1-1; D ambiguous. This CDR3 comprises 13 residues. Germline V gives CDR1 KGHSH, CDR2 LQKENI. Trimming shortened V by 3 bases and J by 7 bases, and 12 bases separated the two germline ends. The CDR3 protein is CASSPSVSIEAFF. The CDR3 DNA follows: TGTGCCAGCTCACCCTCGGTCTCGATTGAAGCTTTCTTT.

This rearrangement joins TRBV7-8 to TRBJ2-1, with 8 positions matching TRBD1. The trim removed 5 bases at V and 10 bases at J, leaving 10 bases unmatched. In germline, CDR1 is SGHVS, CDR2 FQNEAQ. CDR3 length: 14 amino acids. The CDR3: CASSPGTGDREQFF. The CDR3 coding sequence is TGTGCCAGCAGCCCCGGGACAGGAGATCGAGAGCAGTTCTTC.

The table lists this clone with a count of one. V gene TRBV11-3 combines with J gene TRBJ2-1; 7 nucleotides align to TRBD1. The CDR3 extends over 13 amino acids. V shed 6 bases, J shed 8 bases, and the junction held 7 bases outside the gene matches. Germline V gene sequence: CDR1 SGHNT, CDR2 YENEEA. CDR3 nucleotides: TGTGCCAGCAGATCGACAGGGCGGGATGAGCAGTTCTTC. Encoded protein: CASRSTGRDEQFF.

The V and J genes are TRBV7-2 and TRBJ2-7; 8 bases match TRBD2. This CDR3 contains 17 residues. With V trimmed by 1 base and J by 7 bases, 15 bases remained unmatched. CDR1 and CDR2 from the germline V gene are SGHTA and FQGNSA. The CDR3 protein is CASSLVVGSAGAREQYF. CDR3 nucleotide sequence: TGTGCCAGCAGCTTAGTGGTTGGATCAGCGGGAGCTCGGGAGCAGTACTTC.

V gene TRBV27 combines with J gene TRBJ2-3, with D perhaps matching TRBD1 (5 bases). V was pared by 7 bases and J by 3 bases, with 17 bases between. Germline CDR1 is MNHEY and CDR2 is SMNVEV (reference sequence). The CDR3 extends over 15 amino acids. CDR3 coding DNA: TGTGCCAGCACCCAGGGCCCTTCGAAGACAGATACGCAGTATTTT. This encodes CASTQGPSKTDTQYF.

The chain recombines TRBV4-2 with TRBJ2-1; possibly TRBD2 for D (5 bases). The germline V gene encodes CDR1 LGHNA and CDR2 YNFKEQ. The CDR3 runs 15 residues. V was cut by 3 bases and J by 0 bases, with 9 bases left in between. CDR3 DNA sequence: TGTGCCAGCAGCCAGACTAAAAGCTCCTACAATGAGCAGTTCTTC. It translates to CASSQTKSSYNEQFF.

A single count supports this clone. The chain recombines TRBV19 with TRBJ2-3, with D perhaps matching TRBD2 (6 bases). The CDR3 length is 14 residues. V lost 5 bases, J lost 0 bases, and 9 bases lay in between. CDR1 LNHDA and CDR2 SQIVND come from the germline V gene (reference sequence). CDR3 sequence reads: CASSFSGSTDTQYF. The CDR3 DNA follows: TGTGCCAGTAGTTTTAGCGGAAGCACAGATACGCAGTATTTT.

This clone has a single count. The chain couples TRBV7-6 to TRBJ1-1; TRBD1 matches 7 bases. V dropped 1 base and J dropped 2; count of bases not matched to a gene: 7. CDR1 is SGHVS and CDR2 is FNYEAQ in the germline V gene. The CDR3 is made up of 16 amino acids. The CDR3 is CASSLVRAGGNTEAFF. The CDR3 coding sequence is TGTGCCAGCAGCTTAGTTAGAGCAGGGGGTAACACTGAAGCTTTCTTT.

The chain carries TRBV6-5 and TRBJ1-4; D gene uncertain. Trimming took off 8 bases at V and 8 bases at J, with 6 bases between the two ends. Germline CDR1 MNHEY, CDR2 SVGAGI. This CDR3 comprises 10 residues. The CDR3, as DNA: TGTGCCAGCGTCAGGGAAAAACTGTTTTTT. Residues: CASVREKLFF.

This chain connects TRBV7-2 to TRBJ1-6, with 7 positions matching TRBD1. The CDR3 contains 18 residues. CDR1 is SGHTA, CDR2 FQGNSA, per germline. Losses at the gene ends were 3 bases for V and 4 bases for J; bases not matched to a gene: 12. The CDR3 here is CASSFGPRGGQYNSPLHF. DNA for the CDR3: TGTGCCAGCAGCTTTGGGCCCAGAGGGGGCCAGTATAATTCACCCCTCCACTTT.

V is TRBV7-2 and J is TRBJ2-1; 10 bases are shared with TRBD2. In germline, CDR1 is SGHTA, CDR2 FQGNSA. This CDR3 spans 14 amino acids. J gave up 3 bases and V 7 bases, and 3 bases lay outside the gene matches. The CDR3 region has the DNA TGTGCCAGCACCACTAGCGGGGTCTACAATGAGCAGTTCTTC. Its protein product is CASTTSGVYNEQFF. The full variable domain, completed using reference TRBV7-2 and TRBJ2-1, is GAGVSQSPSNKVTEKGKDVELRCDPISGHTALYWYRQSLGQGLEFLIYFQGNSAPDKSGLPSDRFSAERTGGSVSTLTIQRTQQEDSAVYLCASTTSGVYNEQFFGPGTRLTVL.

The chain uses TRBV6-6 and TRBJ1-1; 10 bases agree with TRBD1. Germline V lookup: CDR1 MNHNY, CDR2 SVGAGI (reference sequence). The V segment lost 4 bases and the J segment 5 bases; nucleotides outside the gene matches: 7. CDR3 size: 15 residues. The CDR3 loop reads CASSSRDRGGTEAFF. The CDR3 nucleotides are TGTGCCAGCAGTTCCCGGGACAGGGGCGGTACTGAAGCTTTCTTT.

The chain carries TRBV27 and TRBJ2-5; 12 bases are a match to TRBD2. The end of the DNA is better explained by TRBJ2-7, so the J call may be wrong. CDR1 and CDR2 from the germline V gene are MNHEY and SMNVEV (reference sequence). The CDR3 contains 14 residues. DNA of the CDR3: TGTGCCAGCTGGACTAGCGGGGTACCCTACGAGCAGTACTTC. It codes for CASWTSGVPYEQYF.

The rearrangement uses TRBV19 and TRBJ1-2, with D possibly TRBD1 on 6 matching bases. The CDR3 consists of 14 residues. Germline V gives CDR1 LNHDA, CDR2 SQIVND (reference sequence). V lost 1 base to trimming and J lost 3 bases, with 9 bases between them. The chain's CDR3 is CASSIGSGDYGYTF. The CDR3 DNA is TGTGCCAGTAGTATAGGTTCAGGGGACTATGGCTACACCTTC. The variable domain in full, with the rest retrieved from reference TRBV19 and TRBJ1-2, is DGGITQSPKYLFRKEGQNVTLSCEQNLNHDAMYWYRQDPGQGLRLIYYSQIVNDFQKGDIAEGYSVSREKKESFPLTVTSAQKNPTAFYLCASSIGSGDYGYTFGSGTRLTVV.

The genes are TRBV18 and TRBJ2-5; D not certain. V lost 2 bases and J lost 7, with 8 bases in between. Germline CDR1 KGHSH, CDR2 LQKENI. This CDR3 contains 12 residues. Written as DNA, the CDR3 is TGTGCCAGCTCACCAGGAGCCGGGACCCAGTACTTC. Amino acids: CASSPGAGTQYF.

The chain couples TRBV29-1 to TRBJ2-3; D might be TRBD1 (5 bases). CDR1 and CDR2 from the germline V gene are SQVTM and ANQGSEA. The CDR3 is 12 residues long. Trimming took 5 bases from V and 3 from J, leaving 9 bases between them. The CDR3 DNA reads TGCAGCGTTCACCAGGGAACAGATACGCAGTATTTT. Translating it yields CSVHQGTDTQYF.

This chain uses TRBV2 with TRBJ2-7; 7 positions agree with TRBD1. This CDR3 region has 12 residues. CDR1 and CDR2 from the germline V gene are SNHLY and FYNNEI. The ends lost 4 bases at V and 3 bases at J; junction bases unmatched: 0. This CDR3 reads CASSGDSYEQYF. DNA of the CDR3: TGTGCCAGCAGTGGGGACAGCTACGAGCAGTACTTC.

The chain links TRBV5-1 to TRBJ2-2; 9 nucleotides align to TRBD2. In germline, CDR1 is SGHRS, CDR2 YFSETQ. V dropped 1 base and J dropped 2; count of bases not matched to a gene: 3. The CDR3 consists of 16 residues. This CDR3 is CASSLLTSGNTGELFF. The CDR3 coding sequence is TGCGCCAGCAGCTTGTTGACTAGCGGAAACACCGGGGAGCTGTTTTTT.

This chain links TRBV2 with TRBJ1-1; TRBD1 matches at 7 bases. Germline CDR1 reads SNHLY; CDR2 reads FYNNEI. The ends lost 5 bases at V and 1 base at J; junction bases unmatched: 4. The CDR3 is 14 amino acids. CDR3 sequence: CASSWDSSNTEAFF. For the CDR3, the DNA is TGTGCCAGCAGTTGGGACAGCTCGAACACTGAAGCTTTCTTT.

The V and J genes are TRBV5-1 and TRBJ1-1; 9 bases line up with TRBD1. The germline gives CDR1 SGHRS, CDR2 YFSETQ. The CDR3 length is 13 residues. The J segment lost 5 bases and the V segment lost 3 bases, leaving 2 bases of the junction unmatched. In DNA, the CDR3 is TGCGCCAGCAGCTCAGGACAGGGGACTGAAGCTTTCTTT. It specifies CASSSGQGTEAFF. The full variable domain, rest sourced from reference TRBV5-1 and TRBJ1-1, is KAGVTQTPRYLIKTRGQQVTLSCSPISGHRSVSWYQQTPGQGLQFLFEYFSETQRNKGNFPGRFSGRQFSNSRSEMNVSTLELGDSALYLCASSSGQGTEAFFGQGTRLTVV.

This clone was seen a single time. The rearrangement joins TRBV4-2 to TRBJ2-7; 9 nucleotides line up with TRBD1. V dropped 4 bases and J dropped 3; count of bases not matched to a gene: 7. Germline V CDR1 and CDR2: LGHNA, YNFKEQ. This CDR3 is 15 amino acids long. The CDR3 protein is CASSLRTGDIYEQYF. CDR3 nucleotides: TGTGCCAGCAGCCTCCGGACAGGGGATATCTACGAGCAGTACTTC.

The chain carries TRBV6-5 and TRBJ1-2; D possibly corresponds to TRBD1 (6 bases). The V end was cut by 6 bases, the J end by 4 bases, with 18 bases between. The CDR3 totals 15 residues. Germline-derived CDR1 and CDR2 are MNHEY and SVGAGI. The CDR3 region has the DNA TGTGCCAGCAGGAAGGGGGGGGCCTCAGGCTATGGCTACACCTTC. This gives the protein CASRKGGASGYGYTF.

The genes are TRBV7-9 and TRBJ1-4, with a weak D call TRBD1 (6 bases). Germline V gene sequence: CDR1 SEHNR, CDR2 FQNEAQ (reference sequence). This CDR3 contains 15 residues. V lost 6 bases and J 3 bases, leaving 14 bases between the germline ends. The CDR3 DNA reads TGTGCCAGCAGAAAAGGGGGATCTCCTAATGAAAAACTGTTTTTT. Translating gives CASRKGGSPNEKLFF.

The CDR3 nucleotides are TGTGCCAGCAGCCCTACAGGGGGCCCTTATGGCTACACCTTC. Residues: CASSPTGGPYGYTF. J is TRBJ1-2 and V is TRBV5-6; 9 bases match TRBD1. Germline loops: CDR1 SGHDT, CDR2 YYEEEE. V lost 4 bases and J lost 5; bases outside the gene matches: 6. This CDR3 region has 14 residues.